This T cell receptor beta chain was captured in a study of radiation and T cells in renal cell carcinoma. Study-level findings and limits: Top tumor clonotypes rose in blood 2 weeks post-radiation, then contracted.

As to time point: blood 2 weeks post-SBRT. The treatment here: 15 Gy SBRT to primary tumor, nephrectomy 4 weeks later. A remark on this clone: Its matching antigen is unknown.

The length of the CDR3 is 16 residues. Trimming removed 4 bases from V and 2 bases from J; junction bases left unmatched: 5. Looked up from germline, CDR1 is LNHDA and CDR2 is SQIVND (reference sequence). Method: immunoSEQ multiplex PCR; TCRdb's copy keeps in-frame clones and lacks some. The data show some 80,000 clones, approximately 86% seen once. This chain links TRBV19 with TRBJ1-5, with 10 nucleotides matching TRBD1. The input for sequencing was blood, taken from a patient whose treatment included radiotherapy and nephrectomy. This TCR was recovered from a woman aged 45-60 years with renal cell carcinoma. CDR3 sequence reads: CASSKGTGAGNQPQHF. The CDR3 DNA sequence: TGTGCCAGTAGTAAAGGGACAGGGGCGGGCAATCAGCCCCAGCATTTT.